The rows below give T cell receptor beta chains drawn from one sample of a study of blood T cells in healthy people across ages. TCRdb re-called the 5' RACE reads with MiXCR, one entry per CDR3 protein. The sample contains more than 1,400,000 distinct CDR3 sequences, about 43% of which appear only once. Material for sequencing was blood. The receptor source for this set is a woman under 30 in good health. CDR3s include the opening cysteine and the closing phenylalanine or tryptophan. D genes are given only for firm matches. Rows give clone size only sometimes, using once, few, many, or a class for an expanded clone.

CDR3 DNA | CDR3 protein | V gene | clone size | D gene | J gene
TGTGCCAGCAGCCTAGGGAGACAGGGGGCTTCACCCCTCCACTTT | CASSLGRQGASPLHF | TRBV6-5 | - | TRBD1 | TRBJ1-6
TGCAGTGCTAGAGGAAAACAGGGGGCGGAGGTTGAAGCTTTCTTT | CSARGKQGAEVEAFF | TRBV20-1 | - | TRBD1 | TRBJ1-1
TGTGCCAGCAGCCTTAGGGCGGGCTACGAGCAGTACTTC | CASSLRAGYEQYF | TRBV6-2/TRBV6-3 | few | - | TRBJ2-7
TGTGCCACCAGTGCTGGGACTAGCGGGAGGGCCCGCACAGATACGCAGTATTTT | CATSAGTSGRARTDTQYF | TRBV24-1 | few | TRBD2 | TRBJ2-3
TGCGCCAGCAGCCCTAAGGACAGGGGGTATGGCTACACCTTC | CASSPKDRGYGYTF | TRBV5-1 | - | TRBD1 | TRBJ1-2
TGTGCCAGCAGTAATCCTCCCGGGACTAGCGTCGGAGAGACCCAGTACTTC | CASSNPPGTSVGETQYF | TRBV6-1 | few | TRBD2 | TRBJ2-5
TGTGCCAGCAGTTACGTCGGGTATCAAGATACGCAGTATTTT | CASSYVGYQDTQYF | TRBV6-5 | - | - | TRBJ2-3
TGTGCCAGCAGTTTAGGATTAGGGGATGAGCAGTTCTTC | CASSLGLGDEQFF | TRBV12-3/TRBV12-4 | many | - | TRBJ2-1
TGTGCCAGCAGCGAACAGGGATCCTATAATTCACCCCTCCACTTT | CASSEQGSYNSPLHF | TRBV7-9 | - | - | TRBJ1-6
TGTGCCAGCAGCTTATTGACCAATGAGCAGTTCTTC | CASSLLTNEQFF | TRBV7-2 | few | - | TRBJ2-1
TGTGCCAGCAGTCTTTACCCGGGGCTAGCTACAAAGCATGAGCAGTTCTTC | CASSLYPGLATKHEQFF | TRBV6-1 | - | - | TRBJ2-1
TGTGCCAGCAGCCAGGGACTAGCCTCCTCCTACAAGGAGACCCAGTACTTC | CASSQGLASSYKETQYF | TRBV3-1 | many | TRBD2 | TRBJ2-5
TGTGCCAGCAGCTGGACAGGGCCCATCGACGATGAGCAGTTCTTC | CASSWTGPIDDEQFF | TRBV7-2 | - | TRBD1 | TRBJ2-1
TGTGCCAGCAGCCAAGACTGGGGCGGGGGTAGCAATGAGCAGTTCTTC | CASSQDWGGGSNEQFF | TRBV3-1 | few | TRBD2 | TRBJ2-1
TGCAGTGCTCCCTTGAGGAGCACGGATACGCAGTATTTT | CSAPLRSTDTQYF | TRBV20-1 | - | - | TRBJ2-3
TGTGCTACTATCGACAGGGCATACAATGAGCAGTTCTTC | CATIDRAYNEQFF | TRBV12-5 | - | TRBD1 | TRBJ2-1
TGTGCCACCGCGGGACAAGTCAATGAGCAGTTCTTC | CATAGQVNEQFF | TRBV24-1 | - | - | TRBJ2-1
TGTGCCAGCAGTTACTCCCTCGGAACCTCGAGGGTGGCTTTCTTT | CASSYSLGTSRVAFF | TRBV6-5 | - | - | TRBJ1-1
TGCAGTGCTAGCCCTACGTTTCGTTTTTTCTTCTACGAGCAGTACTTC | CSASPTFRFFFYEQYF | TRBV20-1 | few | - | TRBJ2-7
TGTGCCAGCTTAGCCCTAGATCTGGGTGAGCAGTTCTTC | CASLALDLGEQFF | TRBV27 | - | - | TRBJ2-1
TGTGCCAGCAGCCGAGGGACCGTAACCTCCTACAATGAGCAGTACTTC | CASSRGTVTSYNEQYF | TRBV4-2 | - | - | TRBJ2-7
TGTGTTTCGCACGGGGGGACAGGAGAGCAGTACTTC | CVSHGGTGEQYF | TRBV6-5 | many | - | TRBJ2-7
TGCGCCAGTAACGGGGGGGTTCTCACAGATACGCAGTATTTT | CASNGGVLTDTQYF | TRBV5-1 | - | TRBD2 | TRBJ2-3
TGTGCCAGCAGTTACTCGAGCGGGGGTGGAGAGACCCAGTACTTC | CASSYSSGGGETQYF | TRBV6-5 | few | TRBD2 | TRBJ2-5
TGTGCCAGCAGCTTAGGTCCGACAGAAAAAGAGACCCAGTACTTC | CASSLGPTEKETQYF | TRBV7-9 | few | - | TRBJ2-5
TGTGCCAGCAGCACCCCTTTAGTTAATGAGCAGTTCTTC | CASSTPLVNEQFF | TRBV5-6 | - | - | TRBJ2-1
TGTGCCATTAAGGGGGCGTTTAGCACAGATACGCAGTATTTT | CAIKGAFSTDTQYF | TRBV10-3 | - | TRBD1 | TRBJ2-3
TGCGCCAGCAGCCCCCGACAGGGACAGGGGTCGGATGAGCAGTACTTC | CASSPRQGQGSDEQYF | TRBV5-1 | - | TRBD1 | TRBJ2-7
TGCAGTGCTAGAGGCCAAATGGGGGCGAACACTGAAGCTTTCTTT | CSARGQMGANTEAFF | TRBV20-1 | - | - | TRBJ1-1
TGTGCCAGCAGTGTACTCGGGACTAGCGGGAGTAAAAATGAGCAGTTCTTC | CASSVLGTSGSKNEQFF | TRBV6-2/TRBV6-3 | - | TRBD2 | TRBJ2-1
TGTGCCAGCAGCCATCACACGGGACAGGGGCCCGGTACGGCCCAGTACTTC | CASSHHTGQGPGTAQYF | TRBV3-1 | - | TRBD1 | TRBJ2-5
TGTGCCAGCAGCCCTCCAGGGAGCCCGCATAATTCACCCCTCCACTTT | CASSPPGSPHNSPLHF | TRBV3-1 | - | - | TRBJ1-6
TGCACCAGCAGCCCGCAGGTGGGGGAAAATTCACCCCTCCACTTT | CTSSPQVGENSPLHF | TRBV5-1 | - | - | TRBJ1-6
TGCAGTGCTAGAGATGACAGCCCCCCTTACGAGCAGTACTTC | CSARDDSPPYEQYF | TRBV20-1 | many | - | TRBJ2-7
TGTGCCAGCAGCTCCCGGGACAGCCAAGGCTACGAGCAGTACTTC | CASSSRDSQGYEQYF | TRBV3-1 | few | TRBD1 | TRBJ2-7
TGCAGCACCAGTAGACAGGGGGCATACGAGCAGTACTTC | CSTSRQGAYEQYF | TRBV29-1 | few | TRBD1 | TRBJ2-7
TGTGCCAGCAGTGATCCCATTCTAAGGAACACTGAAGCTTTCTTT | CASSDPILRNTEAFF | TRBV2 | - | - | TRBJ1-1
TGTGCCAGTAGTGGGGGACAGGGGGTCACAGATACGCAGTATTTT | CASSGGQGVTDTQYF | TRBV28 | few | TRBD1 | TRBJ2-3
TGTGCCAGCAGCGCGGGACAGGGCACGACTGAAGCTTTCTTT | CASSAGQGTTEAFF | TRBV9 | - | TRBD1 | TRBJ1-1
TGTGCCAGCAGTTTTACCAGACAGGCCGGGGAGTATGGCTACACCTTC | CASSFTRQAGEYGYTF | TRBV6-6 | few | - | TRBJ1-2
TGTGCCAGCAGTTACTCCGGGTTTTCTGGCGAGACCCAGTACTTC | CASSYSGFSGETQYF | TRBV6-5 | few | - | TRBJ2-5
TGCAGTGCTAGAGGCCTCGGACACCTCACAGATACGCAGTATTTT | CSARGLGHLTDTQYF | TRBV20-1 | few | - | TRBJ2-3
TGTGCCATCAGTGAGTCTAGCGGGAGGAGCTCCTACGAGCAGTACTTC | CAISESSGRSSYEQYF | TRBV10-3 | few | TRBD2 | TRBJ2-7
TGTGCCAGCAGTAGAGGGGGGGGACAACAGGATACGCAGTATTTT | CASSRGGGQQDTQYF | TRBV7-2 | - | - | TRBJ2-3
TGTGCCTGGAGTCGACGGGACAGGGGGCCTGAAAAACTGTTTTTT | CAWSRRDRGPEKLFF | TRBV30 | - | TRBD1 | TRBJ1-4
TGTGCCAGCAGTGACCGCCGCCCGGCGGGCAGCAATCAGCCCCAGCATTTT | CASSDRRPAGSNQPQHF | TRBV6-4 | - | - | TRBJ1-5
TGTGCCAGCAGTCAGACAGTGCCCGTTGAAGCTTTCTTT | CASSQTVPVEAFF | TRBV6-2/TRBV6-3 | - | - | TRBJ1-1
TGTGCCAGCATCCGTTTGGGTCGTCAGCCCCAGCATTTT | CASIRLGRQPQHF | TRBV7-9 | few | - | TRBJ1-5
TGTGCCAGTAGTCACCCTGACAGACCCTACGAGCAGTACTTC | CASSHPDRPYEQYF | TRBV19 | - | - | TRBJ2-7
TGTGCCAGCAGCCCCGCAGGTGCAAACATCTATGGCTACACCTTC | CASSPAGANIYGYTF | TRBV4-2 | few | - | TRBJ1-2
TGCGCCAGCAGCCGGATAGGGCAAGATACGCAGTATTTT | CASSRIGQDTQYF | TRBV4-1 | - | - | TRBJ2-3
TGTGCCAGCAGTGGGCGGCCCGCCGAGCAGTACTTC | CASSGRPAEQYF | TRBV6-5 | - | - | TRBJ2-7
TGCGCCAGCAGCCCGCAAACTAGCGGTGGCACAGATACGCAGTATTTT | CASSPQTSGGTDTQYF | TRBV5-1 | - | TRBD2 | TRBJ2-3
TGCGCCAGCAGTACTACAGGGGGACCCTACGAGCAGTACTTC | CASSTTGGPYEQYF | TRBV10-2 | few | TRBD1 | TRBJ2-7
TGTGCCAGCAGCTTGGCCAGGGGGCGAACTGGGGAGCTGTTTTTT | CASSLARGRTGELFF | TRBV5-5 | - | TRBD1 | TRBJ2-2
TGTGCCATCAGTGAGTCGGCAGGGGAGTACTCACCCCTCCACTTT | CAISESAGEYSPLHF | TRBV10-3 | - | - | TRBJ1-6
TGTGCCAGCAGTGCCCAGGGAGTTTGGACAGATACGCAGTATTTT | CASSAQGVWTDTQYF | TRBV6-5 | - | - | TRBJ2-3
TGTGCCAGCAGCCTTTCCGGACAGGGTATCGCCAACGTCCTGACTTTC | CASSLSGQGIANVLTF | TRBV3-1 | few | TRBD1 | TRBJ2-6
TGTGCCAGCAGCTCCACCTTGGGACAGGAGGTGAGGCGGTTCTTC | CASSSTLGQEVRRFF | TRBV7-8 | few | TRBD1 | TRBJ2-1